The 30 T cell receptor beta chains below all came from one sample that was sequenced in a study of beta chain features in type 1 diabetes. Study findings and constraints: Among all four CD4+ subsets, Type 1 diabetes patients had TCRB CDR3s that were moderately but significantly shorter.

Of the isolated RNA, all was reverse transcribed, and so the sequenced material was expressed TCRB transcripts. Measured with immunoSEQ multiplex PCR; TCRdb has only the in-frame clones, and not every one. The repertoire has some 110,000 clones, roughly 15% of them found once; the top ten carry around 2.5%. These receptors' targets are unknown. Sequencing input: central memory CD4+ T cells from blood. The source is a man aged 30-40 years with type 1 diabetes.

There are many counts of this clone. The V gene is TRBV6-5, the J gene TRBJ2-7; TRBD1 matches 10 bases. The CDR3 consists of 15 residues. The J segment lost 2 bases and the V segment lost 0 bases, leaving 1 base of the junction unmatched. Per germline, CDR1 MNHEY and CDR2 SVGAGI. CDR3 protein: CASSYSGQGAYEQYF. CDR3 bases: TGTGCCAGCAGTTACTCCGGACAGGGGGCCTACGAGCAGTACTTC.

This chain connects TRBV30 to TRBJ2-7; no clear D. The CDR3 contains 13 residues. Trimming shortened V by 3 bases and J by 3 bases, and 12 bases separated the two germline ends. Germline-derived CDR1 and CDR2 are GTSNPN and SVGIG (reference sequence). The DNA for the CDR3 is TGTGCCTGGAGCAAGACAAGGATCTACGAGCAGTACTTC. Translated: CAWSKTRIYEQYF.

The V gene is TRBV29-1, the J gene TRBJ2-1; 10 bases line up with TRBD1. The junction had 8 bases not matched to a gene; V was cut back by 7 bases and J by 8 bases. This CDR3 spans 13 amino acids. Germline-derived CDR1 and CDR2 are SQVTM and ANQGSEA. CDR3 bases: TGCAGCGGAGGTGGACAGGGGGTCCATGAGCAGTTCTTC. This gives the protein CSGGGQGVHEQFF.

V usage is TRBV28 and J usage is TRBJ2-5; D gene unclear. The J call may be incorrect, as the DNA end agrees better with TRBJ2-7. The germline gives CDR1 MDHEN, CDR2 SYDVKM. This CDR3 is built from 12 residues. CDR3: CASSLQYGEQYF. CDR3 DNA sequence: TGTGCCAGCAGTTTACAATACGGCGAGCAGTACTTC.

The V call is TRBV29-1, the J call TRBJ2-2; possibly TRBD1 or TRBD2 for D (5 bases each). The germline V gene has CDR1 SQVTM and CDR2 ANQGSEA. The CDR3 has 15 amino acids. Trimming took off 6 bases at V and 0 bases at J, with 14 bases between the two ends. The CDR3 DNA reads TGCAGCGTGTCGACCGGGACGGCGAACACCGGGGAGCTGTTTTTT. Protein product: CSVSTGTANTGELFF.

This clone was found a few times. The V call is TRBV6-5, the J call TRBJ2-7; D unresolved. V lost 2 bases to trimming and J lost 3 bases, with 14 bases between them. The CDR3 is 15 amino acids. Germline CDR1 and CDR2: MNHEY and SVGAGI. CDR3 coding DNA: TGTGCCAGCAGTTACGGTTGGGTGGGGAACTACGAGCAGTACTTC. Translation: CASSYGWVGNYEQYF.

As to this clone: In this CDR3 the conserved last residue, phenylalanine or tryptophan, is missing, so a read error is likely. The limits of the CDR3 on the DNA are not certain, so only TCRdb's listed CDR3 is given. CDR3: CASSQVERAQVTY. This chain uses TRBV4-3 with TRBJ1-2. A total of 13 residues make up the CDR3, ends included. The germline gives CDR1 LGHNA, CDR2 YSLEER.

The CDR3 loop is CASSAGDGLATGTDTQYF. The CDR3 DNA is TGTGCCAGCAGCGCCGGGGATGGTCTGGCGACGGGCACAGATACGCAGTATTTT. J is TRBJ2-3 and V is TRBV7-9; perhaps TRBD2 as D (5 bases). The germline V gene encodes CDR1 SEHNR and CDR2 FQNEAQ (reference sequence). The CDR3 length is 18 residues. The V gene lost 5 bases and the J gene lost 1 base, with 22 bases spanning the gap.

V usage is TRBV4-2 and J usage is TRBJ2-7, with 9 nucleotides matching TRBD2. The CDR3 has 16 residues. The germline V gene has CDR1 LGHNA and CDR2 YNFKEQ. The trim removed 0 bases at V and 5 bases at J, leaving 8 bases unmatched. The DNA of the CDR3 is TGTGCCAGCAGCCAAGAAAGGCGGGGGGGGCCCGACGAGCAGTACTTC. Its protein is CASSQERRGGPDEQYF.

This clone has a count of ten or more. V usage is TRBV30 and J usage is TRBJ2-5, with D hard to call. Germline V CDR1 and CDR2: GTSNPN, SVGIG (reference sequence). The CDR3 totals 14 residues. The germline V and J ends were trimmed by 3 bases and 7 bases, with 18 bases remaining between them. In DNA, the CDR3 is TGTGCCTGGAGCGTGGGTTCCCAAGAAGGGACCCAGTACTTC. Its protein is CAWSVGSQEGTQYF.

This chain links TRBV30 with TRBJ2-6; D unclear. V dropped 3 bases and J dropped 2 bases, with 8 bases sitting between them. The CDR3 has 14 amino acids. The germline V gene has CDR1 GTSNPN and CDR2 SVGIG (reference sequence). For the CDR3, the DNA is TGTGCCTGGAGGGGTACCGCTGGGGCCAACGTCCTGACTTTC. This encodes CAWRGTAGANVLTF.

The V call is TRBV28, the J call TRBJ1-3, with 8 bases that match TRBD1. The V gene's germline CDR1 is MDHEN and CDR2 SYDVKM. Germline trimming cut 6 bases from V and 4 bases from J; bases unmatched to any gene: 5. The length of the CDR3 is 14 residues. CDR3 loop: CASRRTGLGNTIYF. The CDR3 nucleotides read TGTGCCAGCAGAAGGACAGGGCTAGGAAACACCATATATTTT.

The rearrangement links TRBV7-2 to TRBJ2-3, with D hard to call. V gave up 1 base and J gave up 0 bases, with 11 bases separating them. The CDR3 contains 16 residues. The germline V gene has CDR1 SGHTA and CDR2 FQGNSA. CDR3 in amino acids: CASSLVPFQSTDTQYF. DNA for the CDR3: TGTGCCAGCAGCTTAGTTCCTTTTCAGAGCACAGATACGCAGTATTTT.

This clone was detected only a few times. The chain uses TRBV4-1 and TRBJ2-1; D not certain. There are 15 residues in the CDR3. Germline V gene data show CDR1 as MGHRA and CDR2 as YSYEKL. V was clipped by 4 bases and J by 0 bases, with 10 bases between them. CDR3 sequence (DNA): TGCGCCAGCAGCCTCCTTGGTTTCTCCTACAATGAGCAGTTCTTC. Encoded protein: CASSLLGFSYNEQFF.

This clone was seen a handful of times. V and J are TRBV9 and TRBJ2-3; D is ambiguous. The CDR3 is made up of 14 amino acids. Germline CDR1 SGDLS, CDR2 YYNGEE. Between the trimmed V and J ends, which lost 5 bases and 1 base, there was a span of 11 bases. The CDR3 nucleotides are TGTGCCAGCAGTTCTTGGGTGGGCACAGATACGCAGTATTTT. It is translated as CASSSWVGTDTQYF.

The chain couples TRBV29-1 to TRBJ1-2, with D uncertain. This CDR3 has 11 amino acids. Trimming removed 7 bases from V and 4 bases from J, with 10 bases in between. From germline, CDR1 is SQVTM and CDR2 ANQGSEA. CDR3 DNA: TGCAGCGCCGGTTTTGGCTATGGCTACACCTTC. Residues: CSAGFGYGYTF.

The rearrangement links TRBV9 to TRBJ2-7; the match to TRBD1 covers 7 bases. The germline V gene encodes CDR1 SGDLS and CDR2 YYNGEE. Unmatched junction bases numbered 2, after V lost 3 bases and J lost 2 bases. This CDR3 comprises 13 residues. The CDR3 region has the DNA TGTGCCAGCAGCGGTACAGGGGCCTACGAGCAGTACTTC. The encoded protein is CASSGTGAYEQYF.

The chain links TRBV5-1 to TRBJ1-2; the match to TRBD1 covers 10 bases. Germline CDR1 SGHRS, CDR2 YFSETQ. The CDR3 spans 13 residues. With 4 bases clipped from V and 6 bases from J, the junction kept 3 bases outside the gene matches. DNA of the CDR3: TGCGCCAGCAGCCGGGACAGGGGCGATGGCTACACCTTC. Translated, it gives CASSRDRGDGYTF.

The chain is built from TRBV18 and TRBJ1-2, with a possible D match to TRBD1 (5 bases). V was cut by 0 bases and J by 4 bases, with 15 bases left in between. Germline V lookup: CDR1 KGHSH, CDR2 LQKENI. The CDR3 is made up of 16 amino acids. The CDR3: CASSPPVPSGLYGYTF. CDR3 nucleotides: TGTGCCAGCTCACCACCTGTTCCATCGGGGCTCTATGGCTACACCTTC.

This chain joins TRBV6-5 and TRBJ2-5; tentative D call: TRBD2 (6 bases). Germline V gene lookup returns CDR1 MNHEY and CDR2 SVGAGI. The CDR3 sequence is 11 residues long. V was pared by 7 bases and J by 5 bases, with 8 bases between. CDR3 nucleotides: TGTGCCAGCAAAAGCGGGGAGACCCAGTACTTC. It specifies CASKSGETQYF.

The chain is built from TRBV7-9 and TRBJ1-6, with D tentatively TRBD1 (6 bases). The CDR3 sequence is 14 residues long. V was shortened by 1 base and J by 10 bases, with 11 bases between the two germline ends. Germline-derived CDR1 and CDR2 are SEHNR and FQNEAQ (reference sequence). The CDR3 bases are TGTGCCAGCAGCTTAGGACAGGTCGAGTCACCCCTCCACTTT. Translation: CASSLGQVESPLHF.

Remarks on this clone: Possible read error: a much larger clone is one base away. The chain uses TRBV7-6 and TRBJ2-3, with D hard to call. CDR3 length: 12 amino acids. Germline CDR1 and CDR2: SGHVS and FNYEAQ. Deletions cut 5 bases from V and 2 bases from J, with 5 bases between. This chain's CDR3 is CASSPITDTQYF. For the CDR3, the DNA is TGTGCCAGCAGCCCAATCACAGATACGCAGTATTTT. Together with reference TRBV7-6 and TRBJ2-3, the CDR3 gives the full variable domain: GAGVSQSPRYKVTKRGQDVALRCDPISGHVSLYWYRQALGQGPEFLTYFNYEAQQDKSGLPNDRFSAERPEGSISTLTIQRTEQRDSAMYRCASSPITDTQYFGPGTRLTVL.

This clone was seen more than once but under ten times. The genes are TRBV7-2 and TRBJ1-5; weak D call: TRBD1 (6 bases). V dropped 6 bases and J dropped 1 base, with 13 bases sitting between them. Germline V gene lookup returns CDR1 SGHTA and CDR2 FQGNSA. The CDR3 covers 15 residues. The CDR3, as DNA: TGTGCCAGCAGGTTGGATCAGGGGAGCAATCAGCCCCAGCATTTT. This codes for CASRLDQGSNQPQHF.

V is TRBV28 and J is TRBJ2-2; D may be TRBD1 or TRBD2 (6 bases each). This CDR3 comprises 14 residues. Trimming removed 10 bases at V and 5 bases at J, with 17 bases between. Germline CDR1 reads MDHEN; CDR2 reads SYDVKM. CDR3 loop: CATAPGAGTGELFF. CDR3 bases: TGTGCCACAGCTCCGGGGGCCGGAACCGGGGAGCTGTTTTTT.

The CDR3 nucleotides are TGTGCCAGCGCTAGCGGTGGCCAAGAGACCCAGTACTTC. Translating it yields CASASGGQETQYF. The V gene is TRBV2, the J gene TRBJ2-5; 7 nucleotides align to TRBD2. The CDR3 has 13 amino acids. Per the germline V gene, CDR1 is SNHLY and CDR2 is FYNNEI. The ends lost 8 bases at V and 1 base at J; junction bases unmatched: 4.

Comment on this clone: The sample contains more than one DNA sequence encoding this CDR3. This CDR3 is CASSQGTGSNQPQHF. CDR3 nucleotide sequence: TGCGCCAGCAGCCAAGGGACAGGTAGCAATCAGCCCCAGCATTTT. This chain connects TRBV4-3 to TRBJ1-5; TRBD1 agrees at 7 bases. This CDR3 has 15 amino acids. The V and J ends lost 1 base and 0 bases, in that order; junction bases with no gene match: 0. Looked up from germline, CDR1 is LGHNA and CDR2 is YSLEER.

The chain couples TRBV6-1 to TRBJ2-5; a weak D match, TRBD1 (5 bases). Deletions cut 6 bases from V and 2 bases from J, with 10 bases between. CDR3 length: 13 residues. Per the germline V gene, CDR1 is MNHNS and CDR2 is SASEGT. The CDR3, as DNA: TGTGCCAGCAGGGCCGACAGTCAAGAGACCCAGTACTTC. This gives the protein CASRADSQETQYF.

The chain employs TRBV7-2 and TRBJ2-5; 7 bases are a match to TRBD1. CDR1 and CDR2 (germline): SGHTA, FQGNSA. The CDR3 totals 14 residues. J lost 4 bases, V lost 3 bases, and 5 bases had no gene match. The CDR3 bases are TGTGCCAGCAGCTTTAACAAGGGGGCAGAGACCCAGTACTTC. It codes for CASSFNKGAETQYF.

This clone has only a few counts. Other nucleotide sequences in the sample specify the same CDR3. The J gene is TRBJ2-7, the V gene TRBV2; D is ambiguous. Germline-derived CDR1 and CDR2 are SNHLY and FYNNEI. V gave up 4 bases and J gave up 5 bases, with 6 bases separating them. The CDR3 spans 11 residues. The DNA for the CDR3 is TGTGCCAGCAGTGTTCGGGACGAGCAGTACTTC. Residues: CASSVRDEQYF.

This clone came up a few times. The chain combines TRBV7-9 with TRBJ1-1; no clear D gene. CDR1 is SEHNR, CDR2 FQNEAQ, per germline (reference sequence). The CDR3 is 17 amino acids. The ends were cut back, 1 base at V and 0 bases at J, with 15 bases in the middle. This CDR3 is CASSLGSGANMNTEAFF. Written as DNA, the CDR3 is TGTGCCAGCAGCTTAGGTTCAGGAGCAAACATGAACACTGAAGCTTTCTTT.